This T cell receptor (beta chain) was profiled in a study of monozygotic twins with inflammatory bowel disease. Findings of the study overall: Versus healthy twins, IBD patients showed fewer clonotypes shared with others, especially with disease activity.

TCRdb reprocessed the 5' RACE reads and stores each CDR3 protein as one record, lacking DNA. Recorded here are 400,000 or so distinct CDR3 sequences; the top ten clones represent about 2.3%. This CDR3 spans 16 amino acids. Germline CDR1 is LNHNV and CDR2 is YYDKDF (reference sequence). Points on this clonotype: Its matching antigen is unknown.

This chain connects TRBV15 to TRBJ1-2. Sequencing input: blood. This TCR was recovered from a human donor with ulcerative colitis or Crohn's disease, or a healthy co-twin of an affected twin (not recorded which). CDR3 sequence: CATSRDTDEVFYGYTF.